The source of this TCR beta chain is a study of tumor-infiltrating lymphocytes in primary liver carcinoma. V dropped 6 bases and J dropped 3; count of bases not matched to a gene: 7. Germline CDR1 reads SGHAT; CDR2 reads FQDESV (reference sequence). CDR3 length equals 16 residues. From approximately 500 ng total RNA, TCR beta cDNA was generated with a primer in the constant region. Slightly modified ARM-PCR served as the procedure for the TCR beta libraries. These libraries came from three rounds of nested multiplex PCR. With TRBV1-TRBV30 forward primers and a C-beta reverse primer, the first two PCR rounds were run for about 10 cycles each. TCRdb reprocessed the multiplex PCR reads via MiXCR and lists one record per CDR3 protein. The data show 300,000 to 400,000 distinct CDR3 sequences, with less than 75% seen just once and roughly 6% held by the top ten. In addition to blood RNA drawn from unsorted whole blood, germline DNA was extracted.

This TCR derives from a man aged 35-49 years with primary liver carcinoma and hepatitis B virus infection. Material for sequencing was peripheral blood. This chain joins TRBV11-1 and TRBJ2-3, with 12 bases identical to TRBD2. The CDR3 bases are TGTGCCAGCAGGTCAAGACTAGCGGGAGCTACAGATACGCAGTATTTT. Translated, it gives CASRSRLAGATDTQYF.